This T cell receptor beta chain was captured by sequencing in a study of T cell changes during pregnancy in multiple sclerosis. The length of the CDR3 is 16 residues. Germline CDR1 is SGHRS and CDR2 is YFSETQ. V was pared by 4 bases and J by 5 bases, with 10 bases of the junction left unmatched. Generated by immunoSEQ multiplex PCR, the TCRdb table keeps only in-frame clones and is missing some. The table has about 50,000 clones, around nine tenths seen once; the top ten hold 0.39%. The genes are TRBV5-1 and TRBJ2-3; TRBD2 aligns across 10 bases. This sequence originates from a female donor with multiple sclerosis, enrolled in a pregnancy study. Sequencing was performed on CD4+ T cells from peripheral blood mononuclear cells, taken after pregnancy. CDR3 loop: CASSIPSGRGRDTQYF. The DNA of the CDR3 is TGCGCCAGCAGCATCCCTAGCGGGAGAGGGAGAGATACGCAGTATTTT.